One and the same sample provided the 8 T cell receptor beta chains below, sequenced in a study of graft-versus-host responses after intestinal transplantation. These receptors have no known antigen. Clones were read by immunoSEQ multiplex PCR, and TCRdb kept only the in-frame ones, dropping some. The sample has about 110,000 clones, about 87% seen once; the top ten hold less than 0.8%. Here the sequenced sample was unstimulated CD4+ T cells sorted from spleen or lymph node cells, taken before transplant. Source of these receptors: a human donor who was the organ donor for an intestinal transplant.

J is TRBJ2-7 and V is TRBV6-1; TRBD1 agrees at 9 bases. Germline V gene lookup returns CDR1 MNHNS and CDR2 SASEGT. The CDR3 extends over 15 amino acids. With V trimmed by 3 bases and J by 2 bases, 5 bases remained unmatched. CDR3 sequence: CASSDPGTGTYEQYF. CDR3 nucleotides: TGTGCCAGCAGTGACCCCGGGACAGGGACCTACGAGCAGTACTTC.

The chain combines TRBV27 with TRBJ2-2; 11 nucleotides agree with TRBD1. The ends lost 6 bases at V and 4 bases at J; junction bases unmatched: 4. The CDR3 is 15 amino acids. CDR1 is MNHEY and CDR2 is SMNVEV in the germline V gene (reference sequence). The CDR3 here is CASSMGQGGTGELFF. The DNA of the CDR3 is TGTGCCAGCAGCATGGGACAGGGGGGCACCGGGGAGCTGTTTTTT.

The DNA of the CDR3 is TGTGCCAGCAGCTTAGAAGGGAACACTGAAGCTTTCTTT. Residues: CASSLEGNTEAFF. The rearrangement links TRBV7-3 to TRBJ1-1; D gene uncertain. The germline V and J ends were trimmed by 2 bases and 1 base, with 5 bases remaining between them. The CDR3 has 13 residues. The germline CDR1 and CDR2 sequences are SGHTA and FQGTGA.

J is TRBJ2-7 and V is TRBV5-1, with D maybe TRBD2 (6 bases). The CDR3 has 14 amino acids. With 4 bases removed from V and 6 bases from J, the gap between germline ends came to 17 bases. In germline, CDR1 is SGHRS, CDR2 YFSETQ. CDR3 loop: CASSLSGSLGEQYF. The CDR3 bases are TGCGCCAGCAGCCTATCCGGGAGCCTCGGCGAGCAGTACTTC.

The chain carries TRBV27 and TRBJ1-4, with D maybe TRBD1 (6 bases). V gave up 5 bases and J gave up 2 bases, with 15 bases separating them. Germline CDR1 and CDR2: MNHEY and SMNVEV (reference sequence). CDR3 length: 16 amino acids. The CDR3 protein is CASSGQRSGTNEKLFF. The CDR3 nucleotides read TGTGCCAGCAGTGGACAGCGGTCTGGGACTAATGAAAAACTGTTTTTT.

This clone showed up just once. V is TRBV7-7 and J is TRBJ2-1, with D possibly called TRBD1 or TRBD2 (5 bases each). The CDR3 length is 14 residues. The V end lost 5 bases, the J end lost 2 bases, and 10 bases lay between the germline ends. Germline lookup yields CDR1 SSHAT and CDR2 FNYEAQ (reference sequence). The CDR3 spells CASSPEGPYNEQFF. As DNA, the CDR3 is TGTGCCAGCAGCCCCGAGGGGCCCTACAATGAGCAGTTCTTC.

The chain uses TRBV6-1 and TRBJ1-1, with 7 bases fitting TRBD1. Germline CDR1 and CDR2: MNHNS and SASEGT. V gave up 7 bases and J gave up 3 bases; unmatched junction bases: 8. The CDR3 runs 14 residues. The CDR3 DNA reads TGTGCCAGCATGAGGGGGCGCTCGGACACTGAAGCTTTCTTT. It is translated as CASMRGRSDTEAFF.

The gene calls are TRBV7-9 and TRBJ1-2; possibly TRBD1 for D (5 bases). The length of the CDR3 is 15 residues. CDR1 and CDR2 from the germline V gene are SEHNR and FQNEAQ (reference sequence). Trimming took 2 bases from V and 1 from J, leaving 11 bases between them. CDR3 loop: CASSLNAGINYGYTF. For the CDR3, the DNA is TGTGCCAGCAGCTTAAACGCAGGGATTAACTATGGCTACACCTTC.